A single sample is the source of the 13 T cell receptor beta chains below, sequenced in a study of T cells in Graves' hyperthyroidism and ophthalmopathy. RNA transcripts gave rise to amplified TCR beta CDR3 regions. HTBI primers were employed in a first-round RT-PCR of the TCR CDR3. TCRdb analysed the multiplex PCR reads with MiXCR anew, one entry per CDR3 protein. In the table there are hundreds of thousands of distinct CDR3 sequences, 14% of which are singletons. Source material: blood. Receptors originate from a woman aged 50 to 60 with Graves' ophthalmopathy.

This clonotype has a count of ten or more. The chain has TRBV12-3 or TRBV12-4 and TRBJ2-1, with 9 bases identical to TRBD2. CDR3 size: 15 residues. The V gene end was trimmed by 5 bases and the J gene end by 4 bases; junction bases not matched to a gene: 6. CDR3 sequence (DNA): TGTGCCAGCAGTAAACTAGCGGGTGAATACAATGAGCAGTTCTTC. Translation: CASSKLAGEYNEQFF.

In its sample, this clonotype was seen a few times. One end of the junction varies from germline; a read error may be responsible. The DNA of the CDR3 is TGTGCCAGCAGTGGGACAGCCACAACTAATGAAAAGCTGTTTTTT. As protein: CASSGTATTNEKLFF. This chain links TRBV28 with TRBJ1-4; the match to TRBD1 covers 7 bases. The CDR3 is made up of 15 amino acids. Germline V lookup: CDR1 MDHEN, CDR2 SYDVKM.

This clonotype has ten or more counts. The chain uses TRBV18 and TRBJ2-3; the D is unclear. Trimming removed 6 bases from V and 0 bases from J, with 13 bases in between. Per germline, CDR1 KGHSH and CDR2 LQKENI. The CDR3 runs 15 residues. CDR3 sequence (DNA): TGTGCCAGCTCCCCCAGGTTGGCTAGCACAGATACGCAGTATTTT. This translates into CASSPRLASTDTQYF.

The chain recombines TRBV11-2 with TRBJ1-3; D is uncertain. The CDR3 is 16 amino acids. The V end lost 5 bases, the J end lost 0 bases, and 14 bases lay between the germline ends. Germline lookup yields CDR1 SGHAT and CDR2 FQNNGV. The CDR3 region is CASSTIRRDSGNTIYF. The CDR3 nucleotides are TGTGCCAGCAGCACGATCCGAAGGGACTCTGGAAACACCATATATTTT.

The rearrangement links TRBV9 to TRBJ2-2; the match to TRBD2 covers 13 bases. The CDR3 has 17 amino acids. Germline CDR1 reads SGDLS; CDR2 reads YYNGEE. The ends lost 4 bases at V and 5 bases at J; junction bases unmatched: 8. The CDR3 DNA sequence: TGTGCCAGCAGCAAACGGACTAGCGGGAGTAAGACCGGGGAGCTGTTTTTT. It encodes CASSKRTSGSKTGELFF.

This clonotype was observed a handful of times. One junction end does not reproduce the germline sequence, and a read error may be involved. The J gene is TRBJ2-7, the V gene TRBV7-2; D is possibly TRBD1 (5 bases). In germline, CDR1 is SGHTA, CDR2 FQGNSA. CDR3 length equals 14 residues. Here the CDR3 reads CASGFSPGPYEQYF. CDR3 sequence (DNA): TGTGCCAGCGGCTTCTCTCCAGGGCCCTACGAGCAGTACTTC.

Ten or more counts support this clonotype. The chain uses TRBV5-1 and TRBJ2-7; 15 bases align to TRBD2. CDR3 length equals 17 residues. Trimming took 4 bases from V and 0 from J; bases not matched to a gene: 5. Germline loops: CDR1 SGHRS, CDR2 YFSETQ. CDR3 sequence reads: CASSPGLAGGTSYEQYF. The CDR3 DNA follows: TGCGCCAGCAGCCCGGGACTAGCGGGAGGCACCTCCTACGAGCAGTACTTC.

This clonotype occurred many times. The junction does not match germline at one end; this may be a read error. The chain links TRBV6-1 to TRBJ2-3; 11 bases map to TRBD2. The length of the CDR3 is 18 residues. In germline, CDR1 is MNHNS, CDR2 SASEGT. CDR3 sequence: CASSKAVTSGASTDTQYF. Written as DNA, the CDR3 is TGTGCCAGCAGTAAAGCCGTGACTAGCGGGGCGAGCACAGATACGCAGTATTTT.

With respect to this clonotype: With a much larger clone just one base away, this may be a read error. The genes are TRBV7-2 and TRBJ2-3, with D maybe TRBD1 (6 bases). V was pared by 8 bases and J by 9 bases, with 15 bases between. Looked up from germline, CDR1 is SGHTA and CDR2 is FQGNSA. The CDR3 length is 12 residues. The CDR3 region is CASGPGQRTQYF. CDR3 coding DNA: TGTGCCAGCGGCCCGGGACAAAGAACGCAGTATTTT.

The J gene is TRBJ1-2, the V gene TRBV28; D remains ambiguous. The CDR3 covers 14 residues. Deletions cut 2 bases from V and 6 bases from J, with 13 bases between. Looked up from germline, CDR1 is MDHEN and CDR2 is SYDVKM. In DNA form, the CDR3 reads TGTGCCAGCAGTTTACTTCCAGGCTGGGATGGCTACACCTTC. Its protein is CASSLLPGWDGYTF.

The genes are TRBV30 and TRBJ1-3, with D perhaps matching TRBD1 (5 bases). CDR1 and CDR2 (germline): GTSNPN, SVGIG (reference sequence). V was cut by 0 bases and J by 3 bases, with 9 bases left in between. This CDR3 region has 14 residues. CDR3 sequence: CAWSVDSLGNTIYF. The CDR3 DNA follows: TGTGCCTGGAGTGTTGACAGCCTTGGAAACACCATATATTTT.

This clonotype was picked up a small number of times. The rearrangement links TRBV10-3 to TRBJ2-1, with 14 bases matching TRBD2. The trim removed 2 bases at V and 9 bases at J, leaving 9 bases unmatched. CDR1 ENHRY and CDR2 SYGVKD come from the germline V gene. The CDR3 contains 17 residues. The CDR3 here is CAISERGLAGGFSEQFF. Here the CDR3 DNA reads TGTGCCATCAGTGAGCGTGGACTAGCGGGAGGTTTTAGTGAGCAGTTCTTC.

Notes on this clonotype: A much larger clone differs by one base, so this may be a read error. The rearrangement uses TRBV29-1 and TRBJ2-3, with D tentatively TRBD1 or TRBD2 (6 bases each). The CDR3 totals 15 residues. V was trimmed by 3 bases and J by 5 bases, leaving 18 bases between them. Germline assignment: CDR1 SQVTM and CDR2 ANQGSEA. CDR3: CSVDGGGPGIDTQYF. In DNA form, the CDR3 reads TGCAGCGTTGACGGGGGCGGGCCGGGGATAGATACGCAGTATTTT.